A single count supports the clone carrying this T cell receptor (beta chain). What it recognizes is unknown. The study ran its PCR with 60 Vbeta and 13 Jbeta primers. The protocol was immunoSEQ multiplex PCR, while the TCRdb copy is restricted to in-frame clones and leaves out a portion. The table has 170,000 or so clones, 80% seen once; the top ten hold almost 7%. This sample stems from a study of cytomegalovirus exposure and HLA in healthy donors. About the research overall: Within the Caucasian-associated ancestry cluster were 81% of the roughly 430 genotyped donors.

Study conclusions and caveats: Later analysis demonstrated an association between a missense DCLRE1C variant and TCR beta V- and J-gene trimming. Common viral pathogens (according to a later analysis) appeared linked to several of the most significant clusters. Beyond CMV serostatus, there was no information to go on about immune exposure.

The sample taken for sequencing was PBMCs. The clonotype was recovered from a man aged 25-45 years in good health and CMV-seropositive.

The CDR3, as DNA: TGTGCCAGCAGCTTAGGGGGACTAGTAATCAATGAGCAGTTCTTC. Translation gives CASSLGGLVINEQFF. This rearrangement joins TRBV11-3 to TRBJ2-1; 8 nucleotides line up with TRBD2. V lost 1 base, J lost 6 bases, and 5 bases stayed unmatched. Per germline, CDR1 SGHNT and CDR2 YENEEA. This CDR3 comprises 15 residues.